This TCR beta chain was documented in a study of Ad26.COV2.S vaccination and SARS-CoV-2 variants. Study-wide context: Once, or twice with 56 days between doses, Ad26.COV2.S was given intramuscularly.

General study results and limits: TCR breadth and depth analyses may have underestimated total T cell responses.

This clone was detected once. Antigen specificity is unknown. The table came from immunoSEQ multiplex PCR; TCRdb's copy has only in-frame clones and leaves some out. Of around 380,000 clones in the sample, approximately 91% were seen once. Treatment given: roughly 20 received Ad26.COV2.S at low or high dose, single or two shots; several received placebo; per-sample allocation not given. Samples were taken on day 63 after the first vaccine or placebo injection. After removal of 2 bases from V and 8 bases from J, the junction contained 1 base not matched to a gene. Germline V gene data show CDR1 as MNHNS and CDR2 as SASEGT. The CDR3 covers 14 residues.

The V call is TRBV6-1, the J call TRBJ1-4, with TRBD1 matching 11 bases. The sample was peripheral blood, taken in a trial of Ad26.COV2.S vaccine versus placebo. The receptor's source is a person between 18 and 59 years old who received the Ad26.COV2.S COVID-19 vaccine or a placebo. The CDR3 bases are TGTGCCAGCAGTGAACGGACAGGGGGCGAAAAACTGTTTTTT. Translating it yields CASSERTGGEKLFF.